This TCR beta chain was identified in a study of cytomegalovirus exposure and HLA in healthy donors. About the research overall: Both the roughly 120 validation repertoires and the approximately 670 first-cohort repertoires used the same platform, as reported by a later analysis. Broader study findings: It was found in a later analysis that first-cohort TCR clusters tended to co-occur in the 100 to 150 validation repertoires. Among TCR beta chains, those listed as cytomegalovirus-associated numbered some 170. In vitro testing confirmed a few CMV-associated chains as specific for CMV antigens.

Data came from immunoSEQ multiplex PCR; TCRdb stores just in-frame clones and leaves some out. The sample comprises some 140,000 clones, 84% of which are singletons, and 1.4% rests with the top ten. Losses at the gene ends were 6 bases for V and 8 bases for J; bases not matched to a gene: 8. Germline values: CDR1 MNHEY, CDR2 SMNVEV (reference sequence). The CDR3 length is 13 residues. About this clone itself: Its matching antigen is unknown.

The rearrangement links TRBV27 to TRBJ1-2; 8 bases agree with TRBD1. The sample taken for sequencing was PBMCs. This clonotype was sampled from a woman in her thirties in good health and CMV-seronegative. Here the CDR3 reads CASSPGGAGGYTF. CDR3 bases: TGTGCCAGCAGCCCAGGGGGCGCGGGGGGCTACACCTTC.